The 21 T cell receptor beta chains reported below all come from one sample, sequenced in a study of human T cells and chemical hapten exposure. Time point indicated: pre-sensitization, week 0. As to treatment: therapeutic diphenylcyclopropenone sensitization with weekly scalp DPC. TCRdb re-called the RACE reads with MiXCR, one entry per CDR3 protein. The sample carries about 87,000 distinct CDR3 sequences, 8% to 10% recorded once. The material sequenced was whole blood, taken in connection with sensitization to the hapten diphenylcyclopropenone (DPC). The receptors originated from a woman aged 40 to 50 with alopecia areata. Some clones in this sample may be carry-over from other donors' samples.

This clonotype has at least ten counts. This chain links TRBV10-3 with TRBJ2-3, with 8 bases identical to TRBD2. The CDR3 spans 12 residues. J gave up 2 bases and V 10 bases, and 2 bases lay outside the gene matches. The V gene's germline CDR1 is ENHRY and CDR2 SYGVKD. CDR3 in DNA: TGTGCCAGCGGGGGGAACACAGATACGCAGTATTTT. Translated, it gives CASGGNTDTQYF.

The table lists this clonotype with many counts. The V gene is TRBV15, the J gene TRBJ1-2; D is uncertain. Trimming stripped 0 bases from V and 1 base from J, with 3 bases between. This CDR3 spans 13 amino acids. The germline gives CDR1 LNHNV, CDR2 YYDKDF (reference sequence). This chain's CDR3 is CATSRDINYGYTF. CDR3 nucleotide sequence: TGTGCCACCAGCAGAGATATTAACTATGGCTACACCTTC.

This clonotype occurred many times. The chain joins TRBV5-4 to TRBJ2-3; 8 nucleotides align to TRBD2. Trimming took 3 bases from V and 4 from J; bases not matched to a gene: 7. This CDR3 has 15 amino acids. Germline V gives CDR1 SGHNT, CDR2 YYREEE (reference sequence). The CDR3 loop is CASSSAGGRADTQYF. Here the CDR3 DNA reads TGTGCCAGCAGCTCCGCGGGGGGCCGCGCAGATACGCAGTATTTT.

The chain employs TRBV20-1 and TRBJ2-1, with 10 bases that match TRBD2. Germline loops: CDR1 DFQATT, CDR2 SNEGSKA (reference sequence). With 3 bases clipped from V and 0 bases from J, the junction kept 11 bases outside the gene matches. CDR3 length: 18 amino acids. CDR3 in amino acids: CSASILAGAYLSYNEQFF. The CDR3 coding sequence is TGCAGTGCTAGTATTCTAGCGGGGGCCTATCTCTCCTACAATGAGCAGTTCTTC.

In this sample, this clonotype turned up many times. The CDR3: CASSPGDREQFF. The DNA of the CDR3 is TGTGCCAGCAGCCCAGGGGACAGAGAGCAGTTCTTC. V gene TRBV11-3 combines with J gene TRBJ2-1; 7 nucleotides agree with TRBD1. Trimming removed 5 bases from V and 10 bases from J; junction bases left unmatched: 5. Germline V CDR1 and CDR2: SGHNT, YENEEA. The CDR3 extends over 12 amino acids.

This clonotype has a count of ten or more. The rearrangement uses TRBV28 and TRBJ1-5; D call uncertain. The length of the CDR3 is 15 residues. Germline V CDR1 and CDR2: MDHEN, SYDVKM. V lost 7 bases, J lost 1 base, and 14 bases lay in between. The CDR3 reads CASTKIGRSNQPQHF. The CDR3 DNA reads TGTGCCAGCACCAAGATAGGTAGGAGCAATCAGCCCCAGCATTTT.

This clonotype was recorded at least ten times. The rearrangement links TRBV19 to TRBJ1-2; D ambiguous. The CDR3 runs 12 residues. Trimming took 6 bases from V and 4 from J, leaving 9 bases between them. CDR1 is LNHDA and CDR2 is SQIVND in the germline V gene (reference sequence). The CDR3: CASSGDSYGYTF. The CDR3 nucleotides read TGTGCCAGTAGCGGTGACTCCTATGGCTACACCTTC. Based on the CDR3 plus reference TRBV19 and TRBJ1-2, the full variable domain is DGGITQSPKYLFRKEGQNVTLSCEQNLNHDAMYWYRQDPGQGLRLIYYSQIVNDFQKGDIAEGYSVSREKKESFPLTVTSAQKNPTAFYLCASSGDSYGYTFGSGTRLTVV.

This chain joins TRBV11-3 and TRBJ1-1; a weak D match, TRBD1 (6 bases). CDR3 length: 13 residues. Germline CDR1 reads SGHNT; CDR2 reads YENEEA. V was pared by 1 base and J by 4 bases, with 7 bases between. CDR3 sequence reads: CASSLGTATEAFF. The CDR3 bases are TGTGCCAGCAGCTTAGGGACAGCCACTGAAGCTTTCTTT.

As concerns this clonotype: In this CDR3 the conserved last residue, phenylalanine or tryptophan, is missing, so a read error is likely. This rearrangement joins TRBV10-3 to TRBJ1-5; 8 bases line up with TRBD1. V was pared by 2 bases and J by 5 bases, with 2 bases of the junction left unmatched. Germline values: CDR1 ENHRY, CDR2 SYGVKD. The CDR3 length is 14 residues. CDR3 bases: TGTGCCATCAGTGAGGGACAGGGTCATCAGCCCCAGCATTCT. It encodes CAISEGQGHQPQHS.

This clonotype was picked up many times. The CDR3 loop reads CASSLDRGVGGNTIYF. The CDR3 DNA reads as TGTGCCAGCAGCCTCGACAGGGGGGTTGGCGGAAACACCATATATTTT. This rearrangement joins TRBV6-5 to TRBJ1-3; 9 bases agree with TRBD1. Germline loops: CDR1 MNHEY, CDR2 SVGAGI. Trimming cost V 6 bases and J 4 bases; bases outside gene matches: 10. The CDR3 covers 16 residues.

The V and J genes are TRBV7-9 and TRBJ2-5; TRBD1 is a possible D gene (6 bases). The germline V and J ends were trimmed by 3 bases and 3 bases, with 17 bases remaining between them. CDR3 length: 16 residues. The germline CDR1 and CDR2 sequences are SEHNR and FQNEAQ (reference sequence). The DNA for the CDR3 is TGTGCCAGCAGCTTCCCGCGTCGGACAGAAAAAGAGACCCAGTACTTC. Translated: CASSFPRRTEKETQYF.

The chain has TRBV4-3 and TRBJ1-5; D unclear. V lost 0 bases, J lost 3 bases, and 12 bases lay in between. The CDR3 runs to 16 residues. Germline-derived CDR1 and CDR2 are LGHNA and YSLEER. DNA of the CDR3: TGCGCCAGCAGCCAAGAATGGAGCACGATCAATCAGCCCCAGCATTTT. Amino acid sequence: CASSQEWSTINQPQHF.

V gene TRBV19 combines with J gene TRBJ1-5; possibly TRBD1 for D (5 bases). In germline, CDR1 is LNHDA, CDR2 SQIVND (reference sequence). The CDR3 extends over 16 amino acids. Trimming pared 7 bases from V and 0 bases from J, leaving 16 bases between. CDR3 DNA sequence: TGTGCCAGTAAGTGGGGGGACGGTTTTAGCAATCAGCCCCAGCATTTT. Translation gives CASKWGDGFSNQPQHF.

The rearrangement uses TRBV28 and TRBJ2-7; D is possibly TRBD1 (5 bases). Germline V gene data show CDR1 as MDHEN and CDR2 as SYDVKM. With 3 bases removed from V and 1 base from J, the gap between germline ends came to 10 bases. CDR3 length: 14 residues. The CDR3 nucleotides are TGTGCCAGCAGTTTTGCAGGGATTTCCTACGAGCAGTACTTC. Translation: CASSFAGISYEQYF.

V is TRBV12-3 or TRBV12-4 and J is TRBJ1-6; D is possibly TRBD1 (6 bases). Trimming removed 6 bases from V and 5 bases from J, with 11 bases in between. The CDR3 length is 14 residues. The DNA for the CDR3 is TGTGCCAGCAGCCGAGGGGGAAATAATTCACCCCTCCACTTT. Residues: CASSRGGNNSPLHF.

The chain is built from TRBV29-1 and TRBJ1-2; D is possibly TRBD1 (6 bases). This CDR3 is 13 amino acids long. Trimming removed 3 bases from V and 2 bases from J, with 10 bases in between. The germline gives CDR1 SQVTM, CDR2 ANQGSEA. CDR3 DNA: TGCAGCGTTGATGAGGGGGTAAACTATGGCTACACCTTC. This sequence encodes CSVDEGVNYGYTF.

The CDR3 here is CASSNRGFGTQYF. CDR3 coding DNA: TGTGCCAGCTCAAATAGGGGATTCGGTACGCAGTATTTT. This chain links TRBV12-3 or TRBV12-4 with TRBJ2-3; TRBD1 might be the D (5 bases). The CDR3 sequence is 13 residues long. Trimming cost V 8 bases and J 8 bases, with 17 bases left between them.

This clonotype was observed at least ten times. The chain carries TRBV7-9 and TRBJ2-5; 8 bases fit TRBD1. Germline V lookup: CDR1 SEHNR, CDR2 FQNEAQ (reference sequence). The trim removed 1 base at V and 5 bases at J, leaving 18 bases unmatched. The CDR3 is 19 residues long. As DNA, the CDR3 is TGTGCCAGCAGCTTAGTCTGGGACAGGCTCCCCAAGGCCGGTGAGACCCAGTACTTC. Encoded protein: CASSLVWDRLPKAGETQYF. Full variable domain (remainder filled in from reference TRBV7-9 and TRBJ2-5): DTGVSQNPRHKITKRGQNVTFRCDPISEHNRLYWYRQTLGQGPEFLTYFQNEAQLEKSRLLSDRFSAERPKGSFSTLEIQRTEQGDSAMYLCASSLVWDRLPKAGETQYFGPGTRLLVL.

The table lists this clonotype with many counts. The rearrangement uses TRBV7-3 and TRBJ2-3; 8 bases fit TRBD2. V gave up 3 bases and J gave up 5 bases; unmatched junction bases: 7. Germline CDR1 and CDR2: SGHTA and FQGTGA. This CDR3 has 15 amino acids. The DNA of the CDR3 is TGTGCCAGCAGCTTGCCGGGGGGGGCCGGAGATACGCAGTATTTT. This gives the protein CASSLPGGAGDTQYF.

In this sample, this clonotype turned up many times. V gene TRBV12-3 or TRBV12-4 combines with J gene TRBJ1-2; no clear D. The CDR3 consists of 12 residues. V was shortened by 5 bases and J by 3 bases, with 7 bases between the two germline ends. The CDR3: CASSVWDYGYTF. DNA of the CDR3: TGTGCCAGCAGTGTCTGGGACTATGGCTACACCTTC.

The rearrangement links TRBV14 to TRBJ2-7; D gene unclear. This CDR3 is 11 amino acids long. CDR1 and CDR2 (germline): SGHDN, FVKESK. Trimming took off 3 bases at V and 4 bases at J, with 4 bases between the two ends. The CDR3 here is CASSHPYEQYF. CDR3 bases: TGTGCCAGCAGCCATCCTTACGAGCAGTACTTC. Full variable domain (rest looked up from reference TRBV14 and TRBJ2-7): EAGVTQFPSHSVIEKGQTVTLRCDPISGHDNLYWYRRVMGKEIKFLLHFVKESKQDESGMPNNRFLAERTGGTYSTLKVQPAELEDSGVYFCASSHPYEQYFGPGTRLTVT.